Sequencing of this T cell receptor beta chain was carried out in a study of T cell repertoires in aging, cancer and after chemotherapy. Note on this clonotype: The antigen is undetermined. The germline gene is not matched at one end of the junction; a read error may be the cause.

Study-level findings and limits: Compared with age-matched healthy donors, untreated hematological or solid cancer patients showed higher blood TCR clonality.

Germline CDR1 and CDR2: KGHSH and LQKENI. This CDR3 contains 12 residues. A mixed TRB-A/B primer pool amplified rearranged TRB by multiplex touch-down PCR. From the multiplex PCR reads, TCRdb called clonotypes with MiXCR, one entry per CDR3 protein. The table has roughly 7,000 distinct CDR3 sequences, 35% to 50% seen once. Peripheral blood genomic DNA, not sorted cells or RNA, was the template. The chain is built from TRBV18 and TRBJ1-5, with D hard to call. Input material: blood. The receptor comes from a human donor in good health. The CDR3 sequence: CASPPEGQPQHF. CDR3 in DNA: TGTGCCAGCCCACCGGAGGGTCAGCCCCAGCATTTT.